The 22 T cell receptor beta chains below were found in one sample sequenced in a study of T-cell reconstitution after alpha-beta-depleted transplantation in children. Molecular barcoding with unique molecular identifiers was used for the TCRbeta library. Using its own MiXCR run on the PCR reads, TCRdb lists one record per CDR3 protein. The table lists 280,000 or so distinct CDR3 sequences, roughly 12% of them singletons, with roughly a quarter in the top ten. Sequencing used peripheral blood, obtained 180 days after TCRalphabeta/CD19-depleted stem cell transplant. Source of these receptors: a male patient between 2 and 10 years old who had a stem cell transplant for chronic granulomatous disease, so the T cells may come from the graft donor.

With regard to this clonotype: An end of the junction does not agree with germline; a read error may underlie this. The chain couples TRBV24-1 to TRBJ2-3, with D tentatively TRBD2 (5 bases). Germline V CDR1 and CDR2: KGHDR, SFDVKD. The CDR3 totals 14 residues. CDR3 residues: CAPSDLGLEDTQYF. CDR3 coding DNA: TGTGCCCCCAGCGATTTAGGACTTGAGGATACGCAGTATTTT.

This chain joins TRBV12-3 or TRBV12-4 and TRBJ2-7; 10 bases align to TRBD1. The CDR3 has 14 residues. V shed 3 bases and J 5 bases; nucleotides not matched to a gene: 4. The CDR3 loop is CASSFPGQGNEQYF. DNA for the CDR3: TGTGCCAGCAGTTTCCCGGGACAGGGGAACGAGCAGTACTTC.

This clonotype was recorded many times. The chain recombines TRBV7-2 with TRBJ2-3; D gene unclear. The germline gives CDR1 SGHTA, CDR2 FQGNSA. This CDR3 has 13 residues. Trimming took 5 bases from V and 2 from J, leaving 8 bases between them. The CDR3 region has the DNA TGTGCCAGCAGCACCGACAACACAGATACGCAGTATTTT. Translating gives CASSTDNTDTQYF.

This clonotype appeared once. A read error is possible here, since a much larger clone lies one base away. The chain joins TRBV6-2 or TRBV6-3 to TRBJ2-5, with TRBD2 matching over 10 bases. Germline CDR1 and CDR2: MNHEY and SVGEGT. The CDR3 covers 19 residues. J gave up 3 bases and V 6 bases, and 19 bases lay outside the gene matches. CDR3 DNA sequence: TGTGCCAGCAGCCGCTCCCCAAGCGGGGGGGTTAGTATCGAAGAGACCCAGTACTTC. It translates to CASSRSPSGGVSIEETQYF.

This clonotype was seen at least ten times. The chain is built from TRBV7-7 and TRBJ2-2, with 8 bases matching TRBD2. The V segment lost 10 bases and the J segment 5 bases; nucleotides outside the gene matches: 9. Germline V CDR1 and CDR2: SSHAT, FNYEAQ (reference sequence). The CDR3 consists of 14 residues. CDR3 in DNA: TGTGCCACCAGTTTAGCGGGATATACCGGGGAGCTGTTTTTT. Its protein product is CATSLAGYTGELFF.

This clonotype appeared many times. This chain connects TRBV4-2 to TRBJ1-2; TRBD1 aligns across 8 bases. This CDR3 contains 16 residues. Germline V gene sequence: CDR1 LGHNA, CDR2 YNFKEQ. J was trimmed by 1 base and V by 0 bases; bases with no gene match: 4. CDR3 sequence: CASSQDPTGDNYGYTF. CDR3 nucleotides: TGTGCCAGCAGCCAAGATCCGACAGGGGATAACTATGGCTACACCTTC.

In its sample, this clonotype was seen many times. The genes are TRBV20-1 and TRBJ2-3, with D tentatively TRBD1 or TRBD2 (5 bases each). The CDR3 covers 15 residues. Germline CDR1 and CDR2: DFQATT and SNEGSKA (reference sequence). V gave up 0 bases and J gave up 3 bases, with 13 bases separating them. The CDR3 reads CSARDRGAPTDTQYF. The CDR3 nucleotides read TGCAGTGCTAGAGATCGGGGCGCCCCGACAGATACGCAGTATTTT.

This clonotype has a count of ten or more. The chain carries TRBV9 and TRBJ2-2; the D gene is possibly TRBD2 (6 bases). Germline-derived CDR1 and CDR2 are SGDLS and YYNGEE. V was cut by 1 base and J by 7 bases, with 17 bases left in between. The CDR3 extends over 16 amino acids. The CDR3 here is CASSVFRGIEGGELFF. As DNA, the CDR3 is TGTGCCAGCAGCGTATTTCGGGGGATTGAGGGCGGGGAGCTGTTTTTT.

This clonotype was detected many times. The chain joins TRBV12-3 or TRBV12-4 to TRBJ2-7; 10 bases are a match to TRBD1. The CDR3 length is 16 residues. V gave up 5 bases and J gave up 0 bases; unmatched junction bases: 7. CDR3 loop: CASSPWTGGSSYEQYF. The CDR3 nucleotides are TGTGCCAGCAGTCCGTGGACAGGGGGTAGCTCCTACGAGCAGTACTTC.

About this clonotype itself: Being one base from a much bigger clone, this may be a read error. The rearrangement joins TRBV5-1 to TRBJ1-6; D might be TRBD1 (6 bases). V was clipped by 4 bases and J by 7 bases, with 15 bases between them. Germline loops: CDR1 SGHRS, CDR2 YFSETQ. CDR3 length: 15 residues. The CDR3 spells CASSPWTEANSPLHF. Here the CDR3 DNA reads TGCGCCAGCAGCCCTTGGACAGAAGCAAATTCACCCCTCCACTTT.

This clonotype was picked up many times. V usage is TRBV6-4 and J usage is TRBJ2-2; D tentatively fits TRBD1 or TRBD2 (5 bases each). The ends were cut back, 0 bases at V and 3 bases at J, with 11 bases in the middle. Looked up from germline, CDR1 is MRHNA and CDR2 is SNTAGT. This CDR3 is built from 16 residues. In DNA, the CDR3 is TGTGCCAGCAGTGACTCAGCCTTGGGGGACACCGGGGAGCTGTTTTTT. Translating it yields CASSDSALGDTGELFF.

The table lists this clonotype with many counts. This rearrangement joins TRBV10-3 to TRBJ2-5; 13 nucleotides line up with TRBD2. This CDR3 spans 14 amino acids. The germline gives CDR1 ENHRY, CDR2 SYGVKD. V lost 8 bases and J lost 5; bases outside the gene matches: 5. This chain's CDR3 is CAIGTSGKLETQYF. The CDR3, as DNA: TGTGCCATCGGGACTAGCGGGAAGTTGGAGACCCAGTACTTC.

This clonotype was seen ten or more times. Germline is not matched at one junction end, which may reflect a read error. The genes are TRBV5-6 and TRBJ2-6; 8 bases agree with TRBD1. The CDR3 covers 18 residues. Germline-derived CDR1 and CDR2 are SGHDT and YYEEEE. CDR3 loop: CASSMTGEASSWANVLTF. CDR3 nucleotide sequence: TGTGCCAGCAGCATGACAGGGGAGGCCAGCTCTTGGGCCAACGTCCTGACTTTC.

This clonotype was counted a few times. The DNA for the CDR3 is TGCAGCGTCCGGAGGGCCGGGGAGACCCAGTACTTC. Residues: CSVRRAGETQYF. This chain uses TRBV29-1 with TRBJ2-5; weak D call: TRBD2 (6 bases). This CDR3 is built from 12 residues. The germline V and J ends were trimmed by 6 bases and 5 bases, with 13 bases remaining between them. Germline lookup yields CDR1 SQVTM and CDR2 ANQGSEA.

The chain employs TRBV12-3 or TRBV12-4 and TRBJ2-1; 7 bases are a match to TRBD2. The CDR3 consists of 16 residues. Trimming took 5 bases from V and 6 from J; bases not matched to a gene: 13. The CDR3 loop is CASSTPRGLTGNEQFF. The CDR3 bases are TGTGCCAGCAGTACACCCCGGGGACTAACGGGCAATGAGCAGTTCTTC.

The CDR3 spells CSARLQGGGFESFF. The CDR3 region has the DNA TGCAGTGCTAGGTTACAGGGGGGAGGGTTTGAGTCTTTCTTT. The chain carries TRBV20-1 and TRBJ1-1; 8 nucleotides line up with TRBD1. V dropped 3 bases and J dropped 12; count of bases not matched to a gene: 15. CDR3 length: 14 residues. The germline CDR1 and CDR2 sequences are DFQATT and SNEGSKA (reference sequence).

Many counts were recorded for this clonotype. The CDR3 DNA is TGTGCCAGCAGCCATAGCGGAGACTACGAGCAGTACTTC. Translated: CASSHSGDYEQYF. J is TRBJ2-7 and V is TRBV12-3 or TRBV12-4, with D perhaps TRBD2 (6 bases). V lost 6 bases and J 3 bases, leaving 12 bases between the germline ends. CDR3 length: 13 amino acids.

In its sample, this clonotype was seen many times. This chain links TRBV12-3 or TRBV12-4 with TRBJ2-7, with 8 bases fitting TRBD2. The CDR3 runs 14 residues. V lost 3 bases, J lost 2 bases, and 3 bases stayed unmatched. CDR3 DNA sequence: TGTGCCAGCAGTTTGACTAGCGTAACCTACGAGCAGTACTTC. Amino acids: CASSLTSVTYEQYF.

On this clonotype itself: A much larger clone lies a single base off, so this may be a read error. V gene TRBV28 combines with J gene TRBJ2-3; 13 positions agree with TRBD2. The V gene's germline CDR1 is MDHEN and CDR2 SYDVKM. Trimming cost V 5 bases and J 6 bases; bases outside gene matches: 17. The CDR3 has 19 amino acids. The CDR3 nucleotides are TGTGCCAGCAGTCCCCTTCCCCGGCGGGGACTAGCGGGATGGGATACGCAGTATTTT. Protein product: CASSPLPRRGLAGWDTQYF. Full variable domain (outside the CDR3, taken from reference TRBV28 and TRBJ2-3): DVKVTQSSRYLVKRTGEKVFLECVQDMDHENMFWYRQDPGLGLRLIYFSYDVKMKEKGDIPEGYSVSREKKERFSLILESASTNQTSMYLCASSPLPRRGLAGWDTQYFGPGTRLTVL.

This clonotype was detected many times. Here the CDR3 DNA reads TGTGCCAGCAGCTTAGTTGGCACCATGGATACGCAGTATTTT. Translated, it gives CASSLVGTMDTQYF. The chain uses TRBV7-6 and TRBJ2-3; unclear D gene. The length of the CDR3 is 14 residues. The ends were cut back, 1 base at V and 6 bases at J, with 11 bases in the middle. Germline V gene data show CDR1 as SGHVS and CDR2 as FNYEAQ.

The chain links TRBV19 to TRBJ2-1; D is perhaps TRBD2 (5 bases). The CDR3 runs 12 residues. Trimming pared 3 bases from V and 9 bases from J, leaving 9 bases between. Germline CDR1 is LNHDA and CDR2 is SQIVND (reference sequence). Written as DNA, the CDR3 is TGTGCCAGTAGTATCGAGGCGGGTGAGCAGTTCTTC. This codes for CASSIEAGEQFF.

This clonotype was counted ten times or more. The chain joins TRBV5-6 to TRBJ2-6; D remains unclear. The CDR3 extends over 17 amino acids. Trimming removed 0 bases from V and 0 bases from J, with 10 bases in between. Germline V gives CDR1 SGHDT, CDR2 YYEEEE. In DNA, the CDR3 is TGTGCCAGCAGCTTGGATGGGTCCGTCTCTGGGGCCAACGTCCTGACTTTC. This codes for CASSLDGSVSGANVLTF.